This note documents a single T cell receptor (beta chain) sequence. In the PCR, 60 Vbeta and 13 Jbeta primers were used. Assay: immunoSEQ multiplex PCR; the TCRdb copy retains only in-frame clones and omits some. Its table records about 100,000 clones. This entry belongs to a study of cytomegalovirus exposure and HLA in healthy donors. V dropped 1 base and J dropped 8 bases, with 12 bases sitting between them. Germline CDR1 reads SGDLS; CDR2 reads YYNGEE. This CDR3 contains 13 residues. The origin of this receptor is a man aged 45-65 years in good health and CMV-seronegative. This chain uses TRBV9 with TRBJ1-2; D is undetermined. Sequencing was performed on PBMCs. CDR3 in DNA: TGTGCCAGCAGCGTAACTGAGTCAAGCGGCTACACCTTC. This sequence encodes CASSVTESSGYTF.